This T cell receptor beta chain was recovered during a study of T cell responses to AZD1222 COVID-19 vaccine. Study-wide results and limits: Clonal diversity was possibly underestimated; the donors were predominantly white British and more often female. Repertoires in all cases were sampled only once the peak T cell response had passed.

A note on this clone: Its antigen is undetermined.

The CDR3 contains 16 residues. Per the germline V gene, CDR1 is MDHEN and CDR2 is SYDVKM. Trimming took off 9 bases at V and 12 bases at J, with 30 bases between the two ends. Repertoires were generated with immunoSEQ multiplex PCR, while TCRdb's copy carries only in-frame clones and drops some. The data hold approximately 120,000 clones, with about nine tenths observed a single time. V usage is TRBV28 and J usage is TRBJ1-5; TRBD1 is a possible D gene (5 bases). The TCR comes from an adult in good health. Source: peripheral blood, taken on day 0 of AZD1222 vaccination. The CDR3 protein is CASPPSGATLLQSQHF. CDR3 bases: TGTGCCAGTCCCCCTTCCGGGGCGACCCTTCTCCAAAGCCAGCATTTT.